This TCR beta chain was obtained from a study of blood T cell repertoires in COVID-19 (dated by TCRdb to 2020 to 2021). Study-level background: Samples from collaborators originated in the United States, Italy and Spain and spanned both the acute and convalescent phases of COVID-19. The material from the prospective study consisted of cDNA or gDNA derived from T cells, B-cell-depleted T cells, or PBMCs. The dataset comprised deeply sampled blood TCRbeta repertoires from subjects exposed to, actively infected with, or recovered from COVID-19. A freely available public database, intended as a resource for researchers studying the immune response to SARS-CoV-2, is where the repertoires were released. The samples were drawn from two sources: the first 160 participants of the ongoing ImmuneRACE study, and 950 to 1,500 subjects contributed by 6 global collaborators. A de-identified subject ID, COVID-19 status, age in years and sex were almost always included in the sample metadata. Where HLA class I and class II types were available, the types were taken from metadata supplied by the sample provider, not from assay-based typing. General study outcomes and caveats: The quantity of clinical and demographic metadata differed by source and by participant and was supplied without curation.

Concerning this clone: Its binding antigen is unknown. Base qualities are not recorded, but no much larger clone differs from it by a single base.

TCRbeta CDR3 regions were amplified from genomic DNA by means of the immunoSEQ Assay, a bias-controlled multiplex PCR. The authors processed their data as follows. The number of nucleated cells in each sample was estimated from the amplification of reference gene primers within the assay. To quantify the absolute abundance of each unique TCRbeta CDR3 rearrangement, sequence reads were collapsed and filtered. Productive Simpson clonality was computed per sample as the square root of Simpson's diversity index over productive rearrangements. TCRdb retrieved this table from immuneACCESS and kept in-frame rearrangements only. Not all clones are present; in checked studies, unresolved V genes account for under half, and no reason is known for the remainder. The D gene and trimming were derived from the DNA, and the V and J assignments and clone size from that table. Within this sample are around 200,000 clones, with over 75% of them counted one time only. Of the sample, about 1.9% falls within the top ten clones.

Whole blood was collected in K2EDTA tubes by collaborating institutions according to the institutions' own protocols. For TCRbeta analysis, collaborators shipped samples as frozen whole blood, isolated PBMCs, or DNA extracted from either of those sample types. CDR1 and CDR2, per the germline V gene, are SNHLY and FYNNEI. Its CDR3 holds 14 amino acids, cysteine through phenylalanine. The entry retains the CDR3 DNA only, 42 bases that are in frame from base 1. Trimmed from V: 7 bases; trimmed from J: 1 base; junction bases lacking a gene match: 5. The sequence joins TRBV2 to TRBJ1-2; 8 bases in between match TRBD1. This receptor was identified in a middle-aged man with active or convalescent COVID-19. Sequencing used peripheral blood. CDR3 region: CASILTGVNYGYTF. The bases read TGTGCCAGCATCCTGACAGGGGTTAACTATGGCTACACCTTC.